This T cell receptor beta chain appears in the sequencing data of a study of T cell responses to AZD1222 COVID-19 vaccine (dated by TCRdb to 2020 to 2022). Concerning the study at large: TCR sequencing was performed for roughly 250 trial participants, of whom some 200 were given two doses of AZD1222 and around 25 were given two doses of MenACWY control vaccine. Trial participants were enrolled by age into subgroups of 18-55, 56-69 and 70-plus years, and around 150, 28 and 57 TCR-sequenced participants, respectively, were included in these subgroups.

Read against the paper, the sample's time point label means: about 28 days (+/-7) after the second vaccine dose. AZD1222 recipients given second doses at about 4 weeks or at about 12 weeks were pooled, since spike-specific TCR depth and breadth were not found to differ between the two schedules. Vaccinee samples came from UK trials COV001 and COV002, including a single-blind randomized controlled phase 2/3 trial of AZD1222 (ChAdOx1 nCoV-19) in healthy adults. For TCRbeta chain sequencing, PBMC samples from trial participants were taken at day 0 and at day 28 after the second dose. The CDR3 regions of human TCRbeta chains were analyzed by immunosequencing. For the original study's pipeline: Repertoire TCRs were checked for matches against a reference library of SARS-CoV-2-specific TCRs that had been generated using the MIRA antigen-specificity platform. Breadth meant the fraction of unique TCRs that were SARS-CoV-2-associated, whereas depth meant the fraction of total T cells that were SARS-CoV-2-associated. Using the MIRA data, each spike-specific TCR was assigned both to the spike region to which the TCR was reactive and to a CD4 or CD8 class. Log10-transformed breadth and depth values were compared by one-way ANOVA with Sidak's multiple comparisons tests. The clones in this table, taken by TCRdb from immuneACCESS, are in-frame only. Not every clone is retained; where verified, under half of the shortfall comes from an unresolved V gene, and the cause of the rest is unknown. Clone size and V and J calls were adopted from that table, with D and trimming inferred from the DNA. The sample table shows 180,000 or so clones, and roughly 90% are seen once. Clones ranked in the top ten supply about 1.7% of the sample.

On this clone: What antigen it recognizes has not been identified. Base qualities were left out, and no much larger clone turns up one base away.

What the study reported, not specific to this receptor: Most participants were white British and females outnumbered males, and the authors suggested that clonal diversity may have been underestimated. No day 14 peak-response samples were available, so repertoires were characterized only after the peak T cell response. A significant rise in spike-specific TCR breadth and depth was observed after two AZD1222 doses relative to day 0 and relative to MenACWY recipients. In the small 56-69-year group, the increase in depth fell short of significance, most likely because of low power. Only five to seven AZD1222 recipients were SARS-CoV-2 seropositive at baseline, limiting conclusions about previously exposed vaccinees. CD4 TCRs associated with the vaccine covered the entire spike protein, and the dominant responses were in regions 160-218 and 743-854. Reportedly, close to half of the unique spike-specific TCRs recognized epitopes lying outside the regions that are mutated in the B.1.351 and B.1.1.7 variants.

Between the V and J ends, shortened by 3 bases and 0 bases respectively, the junction contains 7 bases. There are 14 amino acids in the CDR3, from cysteine to phenylalanine inclusive. Only the CDR3 DNA is retained, 42 bases long and in frame from the first base. Reading the germline V gene (reference sequence) gives CDR1 LGHDT and CDR2 YNNKEL. The chain couples TRBV3-1 (or the pseudogene TRBV3-2) to TRBJ2-3, with an unclear D gene assignment. The TCR sequence derives from an adult who received the AZD1222 COVID-19 vaccine. The source material was peripheral blood, sampled 28 days after the second AZD1222 dose. The nucleotide sequence reads as follows: TGTGCCAGCAGCCAGCTCAGGAGCACAGATACGCAGTATTTT. Its coded protein is CASSQLRSTDTQYF.